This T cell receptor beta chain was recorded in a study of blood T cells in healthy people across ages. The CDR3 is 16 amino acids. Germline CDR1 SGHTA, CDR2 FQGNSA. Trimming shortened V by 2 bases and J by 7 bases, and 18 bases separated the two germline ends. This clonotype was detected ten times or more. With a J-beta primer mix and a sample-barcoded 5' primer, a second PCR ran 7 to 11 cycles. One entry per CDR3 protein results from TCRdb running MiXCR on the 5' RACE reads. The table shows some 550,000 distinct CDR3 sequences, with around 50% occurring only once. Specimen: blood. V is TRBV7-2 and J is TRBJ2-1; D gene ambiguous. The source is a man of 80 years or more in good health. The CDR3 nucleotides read TGTGCCAGCAGCTTATCCCCAGGTGAGGTGGGGAATGAGCAGTTCTTC. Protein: CASSLSPGEVGNEQFF.